Below are 10 T cell receptor beta chains sequenced from a single sample in a study of CD8 T cells in ankylosing spondylitis. TCRdb reprocessed the 5' RACE reads with MiXCR, giving one entry per CDR3 protein. The profile shows more than 600,000 distinct CDR3 sequences, around 20% of them singletons. Study results and caveats: A motif of eight highly homologous TCR beta variants was seen as apparently characteristic of ankylosing spondylitis blood.

Their antigens are not known. The specimen was blood, either unsorted or a sorted T cell fraction (not recorded which). The receptors shown here come from a male donor with ankylosing spondylitis.

This clonotype was detected only a few times. The chain uses TRBV29-1 and TRBJ2-5; the match to TRBD1 covers 8 bases. The CDR3 is made up of 12 amino acids. Germline CDR1 SQVTM, CDR2 ANQGSEA. The trim removed 4 bases at V and 4 bases at J, leaving 2 bases unmatched. The CDR3: CSVATGVETQYF. Written as DNA, the CDR3 is TGCAGCGTTGCGACAGGGGTAGAGACCCAGTACTTC.

J is TRBJ2-3 and V is TRBV6-2 or TRBV6-3; D not certain. CDR1 is MNHEY and CDR2 is SVGEGT in the germline V gene. The V gene lost 2 bases and the J gene lost 6 bases, with 9 bases spanning the gap. This CDR3 is built from 13 residues. CDR3 sequence: CASSYGVPDTQYF. Written as DNA, the CDR3 is TGTGCCAGCAGTTACGGGGTGCCGGATACGCAGTATTTT.

This clonotype was seen a few times. J is TRBJ2-5 and V is TRBV4-3, with TRBD2 as a possible D gene (5 bases). Looked up from germline, CDR1 is LGHNA and CDR2 is YSLEER. V was clipped by 0 bases and J by 5 bases, with 19 bases between them. This CDR3 contains 17 residues. The DNA for the CDR3 is TGCGCCAGCAGCCAAGATGGGAGTGGAGGACTCGGCGAGACCCAGTACTTC. It codes for CASSQDGSGGLGETQYF.

This clonotype was found a few times. The chain couples TRBV14 to TRBJ2-7, with D possibly TRBD2 on 6 matching bases. The V gene lost 1 base and the J gene lost 7 bases, with 20 bases spanning the gap. The CDR3 extends over 16 amino acids. Germline V gives CDR1 SGHDN, CDR2 FVKESK. The CDR3 here is CASSQVPGTPRGEQYF. The CDR3 DNA sequence: TGTGCCAGCAGCCAAGTCCCGGGGACTCCTAGGGGAGAGCAGTACTTC.

This clonotype was seen only a few times. The chain links TRBV5-1 to TRBJ2-1; TRBD1 agrees at 11 bases. The CDR3 is 14 amino acids. V gave up 4 bases and J gave up 8 bases; unmatched junction bases: 5. Germline V gene data show CDR1 as SGHRS and CDR2 as YFSETQ. The CDR3 region is CASSRGQGGDEQFF. The DNA for the CDR3 is TGCGCCAGCAGCCGGGGACAGGGGGGAGATGAGCAGTTCTTC.

This chain links TRBV27 with TRBJ1-5; perhaps TRBD1 as D (5 bases). The CDR3 runs 15 residues. The V gene's germline CDR1 is MNHEY and CDR2 SMNVEV (reference sequence). Trimming took off 2 bases at V and 2 bases at J, with 10 bases between the two ends. The CDR3 spells CASSLQGWGNQPQHF. The CDR3 nucleotides read TGTGCCAGCAGTTTACAGGGCTGGGGCAATCAGCCCCAGCATTTT.

The chain links TRBV9 to TRBJ2-2; 8 positions agree with TRBD1. CDR3 length: 16 residues. Germline lookup yields CDR1 SGDLS and CDR2 YYNGEE. J gave up 0 bases and V 1 base, and 2 bases lay outside the gene matches. The CDR3 here is CASSVTGQANTGELFF. The CDR3 DNA reads TGTGCCAGCAGCGTAACGGGACAGGCGAACACCGGGGAGCTGTTTTTT. The full variable domain, in which reference TRBV9 and TRBJ2-2 provide the parts outside the CDR3, is DSGVTQTPKHLITATGQRVTLRCSPRSGDLSVYWYQQSLDQGLQFLIQYYNGEERAKGNILERFSAQQFPDLHSELNLSSLELGDSALYFCASSVTGQANTGELFFGEGSRLTVL.

This chain links TRBV20-1 with TRBJ1-2; D may be TRBD1 (5 bases). Per germline, CDR1 DFQATT and CDR2 SNEGSKA (reference sequence). Deletions cut 3 bases from V and 4 bases from J, with 15 bases between. The CDR3 loop spans 14 amino acids. The CDR3 is CSARPRGRPYGYTF. The CDR3 nucleotides read TGCAGTGCTAGGCCGCGGGGCCGACCCTATGGCTACACCTTC.

This clonotype was counted only a few times. This chain links TRBV6-2 or TRBV6-3 with TRBJ2-1; 10 nucleotides agree with TRBD1. This CDR3 is 19 amino acids long. Germline loops: CDR1 MNHEY, CDR2 SVGEGT. Unmatched junction bases numbered 14, after V lost 5 bases and J lost 1 base. CDR3 loop: CASSPLWGQGIWSYNEQFF. The DNA of the CDR3 is TGTGCCAGCAGTCCCCTCTGGGGACAGGGGATTTGGTCCTACAATGAGCAGTTCTTC.

The sample holds a few counts of this clonotype. The chain joins TRBV9 to TRBJ2-7; 9 bases map to TRBD1. The trim removed 3 bases at V and 2 bases at J, leaving 6 bases unmatched. Per the germline V gene, CDR1 is SGDLS and CDR2 is YYNGEE. CDR3 size: 15 residues. CDR3 region: CASSAGQGNTYEQYF. In DNA, the CDR3 is TGTGCCAGCAGCGCCGGACAGGGGAACACCTACGAGCAGTACTTC.